Sequencing of this TCR beta chain was carried out in a study of molecular identifiers for immune sequencing clone quantification. TCRdb independently ran MiXCR on the PCR reads; one entry per CDR3 protein. The sample records hundreds of thousands of distinct CDR3 sequences, about 25% being singletons. The junction had 5 bases not matched to a gene; V was cut back by 2 bases and J by 5 bases. CDR1 is MNHEY, CDR2 SMNVEV, per germline (reference sequence). The CDR3 loop spans 14 amino acids. The gene calls are TRBV27 and TRBJ1-2; 7 positions agree with TRBD1. This sequence originates from a human donor in good health. Some libraries in this study had Jurkat cell RNA spiked in. Sequencing input: naive CD8+ T cells from blood, with Jurkat cell RNA spiked in. Subset described: FACS-sorted CD8+CD4-CCR7+CD45RA+ naive T cells. DNA for the CDR3: TGTGCCAGCAGTTTAAAAGGGGGCGCGTATGGCTACACCTTC. Amino acid sequence: CASSLKGGAYGYTF.